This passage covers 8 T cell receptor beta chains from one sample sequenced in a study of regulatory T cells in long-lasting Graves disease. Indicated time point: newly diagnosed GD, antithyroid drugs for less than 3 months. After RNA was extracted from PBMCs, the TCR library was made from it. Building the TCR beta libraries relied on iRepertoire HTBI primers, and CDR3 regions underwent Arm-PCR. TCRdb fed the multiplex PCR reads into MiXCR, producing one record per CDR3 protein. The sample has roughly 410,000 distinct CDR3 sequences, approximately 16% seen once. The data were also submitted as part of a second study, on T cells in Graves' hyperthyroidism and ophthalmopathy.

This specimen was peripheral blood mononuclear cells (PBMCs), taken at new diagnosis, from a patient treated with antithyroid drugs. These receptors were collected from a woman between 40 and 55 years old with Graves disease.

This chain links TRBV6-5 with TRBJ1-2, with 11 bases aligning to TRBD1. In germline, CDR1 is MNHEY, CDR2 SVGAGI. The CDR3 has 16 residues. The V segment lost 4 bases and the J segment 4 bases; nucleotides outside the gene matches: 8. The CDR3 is CASSSSGTGGRYGYTF. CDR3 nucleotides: TGTGCCAGCAGTTCCTCCGGGACAGGGGGTCGCTATGGCTACACCTTC.

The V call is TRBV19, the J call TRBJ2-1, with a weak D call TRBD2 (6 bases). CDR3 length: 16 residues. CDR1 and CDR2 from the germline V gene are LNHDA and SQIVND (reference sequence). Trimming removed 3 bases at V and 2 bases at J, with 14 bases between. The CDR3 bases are TGTGCCAGTAGTATGCACGGGCGGGGCCCCTACAATGAGCAGTTCTTC. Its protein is CASSMHGRGPYNEQFF.

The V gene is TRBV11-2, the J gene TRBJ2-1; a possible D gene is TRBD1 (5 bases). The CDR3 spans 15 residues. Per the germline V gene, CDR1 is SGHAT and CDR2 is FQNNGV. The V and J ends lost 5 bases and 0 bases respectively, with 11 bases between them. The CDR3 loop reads CASSQDRSSYNEQFF. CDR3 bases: TGTGCCAGCAGCCAAGACAGAAGCTCCTACAATGAGCAGTTCTTC. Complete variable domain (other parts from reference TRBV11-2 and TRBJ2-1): EAGVAQSPRYKIIEKRQSVAFWCNPISGHATLYWYQQILGQGPKLLIQFQNNGVVDDSQLPKDRFSAERLKGVDSTLKIQPAKLEDSAVYLCASSQDRSSYNEQFFGPGTRLTVL.

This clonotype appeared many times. The CDR3 nucleotides read TGTGCCAGCAGTCCAAGACTAGCGCACTCCTACGAGCAGTACTTC. This codes for CASSPRLAHSYEQYF. The chain combines TRBV27 with TRBJ2-7; 8 bases map to TRBD2. Looked up from germline, CDR1 is MNHEY and CDR2 is SMNVEV (reference sequence). The CDR3 loop spans 15 amino acids. V lost 5 bases to trimming and J lost 0 bases; unmatched junction nucleotides: 6.

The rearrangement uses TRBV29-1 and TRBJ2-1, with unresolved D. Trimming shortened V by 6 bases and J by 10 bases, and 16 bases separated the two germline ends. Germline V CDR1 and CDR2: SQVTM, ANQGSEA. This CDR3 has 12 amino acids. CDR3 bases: TGCAGCGTAGACAAACCGAGGTTCGAGCAGTTCTTC. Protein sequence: CSVDKPRFEQFF.

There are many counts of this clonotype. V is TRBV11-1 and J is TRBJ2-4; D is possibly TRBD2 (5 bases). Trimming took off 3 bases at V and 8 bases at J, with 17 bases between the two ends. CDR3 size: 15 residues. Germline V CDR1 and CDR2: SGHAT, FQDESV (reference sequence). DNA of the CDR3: TGTGCCAGCAGCTTGGGTCGTGGGAGTCAATACATTCAGTACTTC. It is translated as CASSLGRGSQYIQYF.

The CDR3 DNA reads as TGCAGTGCTAGAGATTACCTAGCGGGAGACTATTTTGAGCAGTTCTTC. Encoded protein: CSARDYLAGDYFEQFF. This chain joins TRBV20-1 and TRBJ2-1; 10 positions agree with TRBD2. V was pared by 0 bases and J by 9 bases, with 11 bases of the junction left unmatched. The CDR3 sequence is 16 residues long. The germline gives CDR1 DFQATT, CDR2 SNEGSKA (reference sequence).

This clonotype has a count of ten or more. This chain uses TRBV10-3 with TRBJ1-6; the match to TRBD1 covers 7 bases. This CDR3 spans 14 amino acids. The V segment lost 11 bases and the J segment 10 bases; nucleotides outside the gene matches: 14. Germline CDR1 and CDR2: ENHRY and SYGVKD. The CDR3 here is CASLGDRVRSPLHF. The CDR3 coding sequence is TGTGCCTCCCTGGGCGACAGGGTGAGGTCACCCCTCCACTTT.